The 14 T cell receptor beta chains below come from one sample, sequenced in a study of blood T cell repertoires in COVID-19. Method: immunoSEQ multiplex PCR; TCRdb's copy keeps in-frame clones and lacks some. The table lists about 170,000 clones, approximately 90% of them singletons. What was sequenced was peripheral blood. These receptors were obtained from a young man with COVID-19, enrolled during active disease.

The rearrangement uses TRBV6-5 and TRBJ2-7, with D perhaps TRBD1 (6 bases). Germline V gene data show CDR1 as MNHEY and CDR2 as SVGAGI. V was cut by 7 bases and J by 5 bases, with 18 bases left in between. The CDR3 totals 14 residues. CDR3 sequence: CASTWGQPPNEQYF. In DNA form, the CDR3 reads TGTGCCAGCACTTGGGGGCAACCGCCTAACGAGCAGTACTTC.

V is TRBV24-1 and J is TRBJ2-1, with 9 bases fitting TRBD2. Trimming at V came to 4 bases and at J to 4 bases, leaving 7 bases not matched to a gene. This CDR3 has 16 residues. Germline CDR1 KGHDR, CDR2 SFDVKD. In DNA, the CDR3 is TGTGCCACCAGTGACCATAGCGGGAGAACTTACAATGAGCAGTTCTTC. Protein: CATSDHSGRTYNEQFF.

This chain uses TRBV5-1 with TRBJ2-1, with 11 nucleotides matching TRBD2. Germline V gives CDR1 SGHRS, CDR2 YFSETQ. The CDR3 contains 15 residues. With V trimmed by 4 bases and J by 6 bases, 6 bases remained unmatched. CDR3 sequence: CASSPLAGGLNEQFF. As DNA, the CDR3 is TGCGCCAGCAGCCCCCTAGCGGGAGGCCTCAATGAGCAGTTCTTC.

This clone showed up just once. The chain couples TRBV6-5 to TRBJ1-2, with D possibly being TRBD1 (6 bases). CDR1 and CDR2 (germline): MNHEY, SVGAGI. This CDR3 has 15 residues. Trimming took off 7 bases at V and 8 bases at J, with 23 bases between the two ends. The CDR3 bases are TGTGCCAGCACCAAAAGGGCAGGGGCAGAAGAGGGCTACACCTTC. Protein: CASTKRAGAEEGYTF.

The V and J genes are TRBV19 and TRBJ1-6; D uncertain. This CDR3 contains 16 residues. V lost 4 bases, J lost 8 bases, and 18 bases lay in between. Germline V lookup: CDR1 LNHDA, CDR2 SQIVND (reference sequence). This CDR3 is CASSKAGRPKDSPLHF. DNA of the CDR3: TGTGCCAGTAGTAAGGCCGGGAGGCCGAAGGATTCACCCCTCCACTTT.

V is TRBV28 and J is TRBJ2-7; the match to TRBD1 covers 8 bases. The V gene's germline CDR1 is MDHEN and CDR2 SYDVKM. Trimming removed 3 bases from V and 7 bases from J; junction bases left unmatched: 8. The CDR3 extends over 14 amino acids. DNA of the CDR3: TGTGCCAGCAGTTTGACAGGGGCTCAGAAAGAGCAGTACTTC. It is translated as CASSLTGAQKEQYF.

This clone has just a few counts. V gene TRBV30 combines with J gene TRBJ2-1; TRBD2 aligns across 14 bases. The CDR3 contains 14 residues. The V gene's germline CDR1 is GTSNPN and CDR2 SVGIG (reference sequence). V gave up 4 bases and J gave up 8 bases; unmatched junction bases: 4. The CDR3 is CAWKRLAGGYEQFF. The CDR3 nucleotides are TGTGCCTGGAAGAGACTAGCGGGAGGGTATGAGCAGTTCTTC.

In DNA, the CDR3 is TGTGCCAGCAGCCTACAGGGACAATCCTACGAGCAGTACTTC. Encoded protein: CASSLQGQSYEQYF. V and J are TRBV7-6 and TRBJ2-7; D possibly corresponds to TRBD1 (6 bases). The CDR3 loop spans 14 amino acids. V was pared by 5 bases and J by 1 base, with 12 bases between. Germline CDR1 SGHVS, CDR2 FNYEAQ.

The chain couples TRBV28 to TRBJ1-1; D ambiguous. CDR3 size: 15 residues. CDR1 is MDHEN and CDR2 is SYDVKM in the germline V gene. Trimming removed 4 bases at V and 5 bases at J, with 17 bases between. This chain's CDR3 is CASSSSMMRSTEAFF. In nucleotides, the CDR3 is TGTGCCAGCAGTTCTTCTATGATGCGGAGTACTGAAGCTTTCTTT.

The CDR3 region is CASSPRTGEETQYF. The CDR3 DNA is TGTGCCAGCAGCCCCCGGACAGGGGAAGAGACCCAGTACTTC. V is TRBV5-4 and J is TRBJ2-5, with TRBD1 identical over 9 bases. The CDR3 covers 14 residues. Germline CDR1 is SGHNT and CDR2 is YYREEE (reference sequence). V was pared by 4 bases and J by 3 bases, with 4 bases of the junction left unmatched.

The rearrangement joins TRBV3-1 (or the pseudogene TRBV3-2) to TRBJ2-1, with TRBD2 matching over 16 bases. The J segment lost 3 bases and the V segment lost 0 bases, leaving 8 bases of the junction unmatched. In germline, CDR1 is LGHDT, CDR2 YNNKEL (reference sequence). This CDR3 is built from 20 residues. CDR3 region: CASSQDGTSGRAVFYNEQFF. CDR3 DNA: TGTGCCAGCAGCCAAGATGGGACTAGCGGGAGGGCCGTCTTCTACAATGAGCAGTTCTTC.

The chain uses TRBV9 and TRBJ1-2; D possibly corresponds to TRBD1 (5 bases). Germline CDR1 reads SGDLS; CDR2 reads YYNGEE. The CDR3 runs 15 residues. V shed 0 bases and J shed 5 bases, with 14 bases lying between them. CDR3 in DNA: TGTGCCAGCAGCGTAGCTCCGACAGCTGGGTATGGCTACACCTTC. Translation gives CASSVAPTAGYGYTF.

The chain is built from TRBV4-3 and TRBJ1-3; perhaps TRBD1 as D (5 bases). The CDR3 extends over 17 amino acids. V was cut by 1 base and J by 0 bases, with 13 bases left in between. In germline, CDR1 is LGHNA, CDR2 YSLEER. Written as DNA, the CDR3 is TGCGCCAGCAGCCAAGGCAGCCGGGGGGGCTCTGGAAACACCATATATTTT. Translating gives CASSQGSRGGSGNTIYF.

The CDR3 DNA follows: TGTGCCAGCACTGAACCGGGACTCCACTACAATGAGCAGTTCTTC. The encoded protein is CASTEPGLHYNEQFF. The rearrangement joins TRBV7-9 to TRBJ2-1; weak D call: TRBD2 (6 bases). The germline V gene encodes CDR1 SEHNR and CDR2 FQNEAQ (reference sequence). CDR3 length: 15 amino acids. The V and J ends lost 7 bases and 3 bases respectively, with 16 bases between them.